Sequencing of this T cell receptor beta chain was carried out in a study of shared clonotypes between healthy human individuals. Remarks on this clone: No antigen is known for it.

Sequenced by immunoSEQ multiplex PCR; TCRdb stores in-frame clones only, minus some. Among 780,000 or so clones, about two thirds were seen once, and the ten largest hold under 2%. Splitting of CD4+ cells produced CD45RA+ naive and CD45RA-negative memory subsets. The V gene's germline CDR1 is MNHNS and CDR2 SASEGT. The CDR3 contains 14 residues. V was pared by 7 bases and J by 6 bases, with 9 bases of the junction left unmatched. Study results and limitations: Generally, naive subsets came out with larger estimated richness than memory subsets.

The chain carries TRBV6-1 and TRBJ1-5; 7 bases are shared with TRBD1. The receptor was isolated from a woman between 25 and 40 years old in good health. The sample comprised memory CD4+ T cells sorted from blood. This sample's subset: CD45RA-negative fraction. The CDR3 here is CASNPGGVIQPQHF. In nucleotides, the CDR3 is TGTGCCAGCAATCCAGGGGGGGTTATTCAGCCCCAGCATTTT.